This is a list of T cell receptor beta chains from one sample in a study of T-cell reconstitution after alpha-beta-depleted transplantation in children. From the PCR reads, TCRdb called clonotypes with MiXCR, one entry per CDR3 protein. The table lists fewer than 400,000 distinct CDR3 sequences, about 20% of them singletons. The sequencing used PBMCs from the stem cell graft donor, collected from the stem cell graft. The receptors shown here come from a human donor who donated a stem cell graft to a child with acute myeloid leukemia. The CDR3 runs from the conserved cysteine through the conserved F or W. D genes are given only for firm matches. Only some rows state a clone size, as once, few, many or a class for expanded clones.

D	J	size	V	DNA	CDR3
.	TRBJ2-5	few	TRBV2	TGTGCCAGTCTAAATGGAAGGGGGGGCGTTGTAGAGACCCAGTACTTC	CASLNGRGGVVETQYF
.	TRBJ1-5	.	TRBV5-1	TGCGCCAGCAGCTTGGAGGGGCCAGACACAAATCAGCCCCAGCATTTT	CASSLEGPDTNQPQHF
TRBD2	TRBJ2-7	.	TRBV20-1	TGCTGGGCCCCGGCGGAGGGGACGAATACGGGAGGGCCTAGGGCCTACGAGCAGTACTTC	CWAPAEGTNTGGPRAYEQYF
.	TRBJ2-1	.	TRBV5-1	TGCGCCAGCAGCATCACTTATACCTACAATGAGCAGTTCTTC	CASSITYTYNEQFF
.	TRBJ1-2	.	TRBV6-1	TGTGCCAGCAGGAACATTAACTATGGCTACACCTTC	CASRNINYGYTF
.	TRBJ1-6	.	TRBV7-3	TGTGCCAGCAGCTTTGGTGGGCAGGGGACCTCACCCCTCCACTTT	CASSFGGQGTSPLHF
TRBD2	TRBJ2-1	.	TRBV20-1	TGCAGTGCTATACTAGCGGATGAGCAGTTCTTC	CSAILADEQFF
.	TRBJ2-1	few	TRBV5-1	TGCGCCAGCAGCTTGGGGCCCGGAGCCGATGAGCAGTTCTTC	CASSLGPGADEQFF
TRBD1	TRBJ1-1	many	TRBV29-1	TGCAGCGTCGTGGACAGGGCCTTGAACACTGAAGCTTTCTTT	CSVVDRALNTEAFF
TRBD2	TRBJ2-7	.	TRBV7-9	TGTGCCAGCAGCCGAACTAGCGGGTGGGACTCCTACGAGCAGTACTTC	CASSRTSGWDSYEQYF
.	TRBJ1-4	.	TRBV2	TGTGCCAGCAGTGTGTCCTCTAAACTGTTTTTT	CASSVSSKLFF
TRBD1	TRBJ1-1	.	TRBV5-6	TGTGCCAGCGGTCCCATAGACAGGGAGAACACTGAAGCTTTCTTT	CASGPIDRENTEAFF
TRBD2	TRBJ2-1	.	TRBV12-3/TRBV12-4	TGTGCCAGCAGTTTACCGAAAGGCGGGGGGGGTGAGCAGTTCTTC	CASSLPKGGGGEQFF
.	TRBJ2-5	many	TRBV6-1	TGTGCCAGCAGTCGTTCAGTTCAAGAGACCCAGTACTTC	CASSRSVQETQYF
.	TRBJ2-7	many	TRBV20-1	TGCAGTGCTAGGGTAGCTTTGAGCTCCTACGAGCAGTACTTC	CSARVALSSYEQYF
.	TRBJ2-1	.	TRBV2	TGTGCCAGCAGTGAACAGTTGAGCTCCTACAATGAGCAGTTCTTC	CASSEQLSSYNEQFF
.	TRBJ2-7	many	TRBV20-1	TGCAGTGCTGCCCCAGGGTCCCCTAGCTCCTACGAGCAGTACTTC	CSAAPGSPSSYEQYF
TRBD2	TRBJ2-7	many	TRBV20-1	TGCAGTGCTAGAGCCCGTACTAGCGCACTCTCCTACGAGCAGTACTTC	CSARARTSALSYEQYF
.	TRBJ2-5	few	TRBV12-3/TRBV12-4	TGTGCCACTTCAACGGCGGGCTGGGAGACCCAGTACTTC	CATSTAGWETQYF
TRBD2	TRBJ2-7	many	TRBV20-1	TGCAGTGCCAACGCGGGAGGGCTCGAGCAGTACTTC	CSANAGGLEQYF
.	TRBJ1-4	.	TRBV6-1	TGTGCCAGCAGTGATTCGTACGGACGTCCTACTAATGAAAAACTGTTTTTT	CASSDSYGRPTNEKLFF
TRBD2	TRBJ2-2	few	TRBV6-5	TGTGCCAGCAGCTTACTAGCGGGAGGGCCTTTGAGCGGGGAGCTGTTTTTT	CASSLLAGGPLSGELFF
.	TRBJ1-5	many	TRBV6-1	TGTGCCAGCAGTGCGTCAGGGTATCAGCCCCAGCATTTT	CASSASGYQPQHF
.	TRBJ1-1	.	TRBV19	TGTGCCAGTAGCCCCTCGTGGTATGGGACTGAAGCTTTCTTT	CASSPSWYGTEAFF
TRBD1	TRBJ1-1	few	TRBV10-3	TGTGCCATCAGTGGATTGCAGGGGGCGAACGCGGGGATGAACACTGAAGCTTTCTTT	CAISGLQGANAGMNTEAFF
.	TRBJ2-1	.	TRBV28	TGTGCCAGCAGCCCCACCCGAGTCGGGAGTTGGTACAATGAGCAGTTCTTC	CASSPTRVGSWYNEQFF
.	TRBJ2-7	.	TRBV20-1	TGCAGTGCTAGGCCCCAGGGGAACTCCTACGAGCAGTACTTC	CSARPQGNSYEQYF
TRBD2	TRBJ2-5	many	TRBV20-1	TGCAGTGCTAGTCTCCCGGGGCAGCGGGATTGGGAGACCCAGTACTTC	CSASLPGQRDWETQYF
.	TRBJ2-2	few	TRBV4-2	TGTGCCAGCAGCCAAGATGCCAGGAACACCGGGGAGCTGTTTTTT	CASSQDARNTGELFF
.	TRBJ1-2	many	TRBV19	TGTGCCAGTAGTAGGCAAAACTATGGCTACACCTTC	CASSRQNYGYTF
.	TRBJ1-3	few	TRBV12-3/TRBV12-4	TGTGCCAGCAGCCCTCCCGGGCGGATTGCGCCCATATATTTT	CASSPPGRIAPIYF
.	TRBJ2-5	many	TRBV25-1	TGTGCCAGCAGCGGACGGGGCAGGGCCCTCCAAGAGACCCAGTACTTC	CASSGRGRALQETQYF
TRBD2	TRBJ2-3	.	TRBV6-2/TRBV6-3	TGTGCCAGCAGCCGCGGACTAGCGGGAGTGGTAGATACGCAGTATTTT	CASSRGLAGVVDTQYF
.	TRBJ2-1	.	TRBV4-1	TGCGCCAGCAGCCAAGACCAGAGACAGTTCTTC	CASSQDQRQFF
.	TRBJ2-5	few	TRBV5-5	TGTGCCAGCAGCTTGGAAGGGGATGGTTCGAAGACCCAGTACTTC	CASSLEGDGSKTQYF
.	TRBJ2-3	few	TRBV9	TGTGCCAGCAGCGTAGATCGGGGGGCCACAGATACGCAGTATTTT	CASSVDRGATDTQYF
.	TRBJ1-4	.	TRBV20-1	TGCAGTGCGAATAAGGACGGGGCTGGTGAAAAACTGTTTTTT	CSANKDGAGEKLFF
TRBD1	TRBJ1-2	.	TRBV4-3	TGCGCCAGCAGCCAAGGGGGGACAGGGTTGGGCTATGGCTACACCTTC	CASSQGGTGLGYGYTF
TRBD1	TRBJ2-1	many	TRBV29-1	TGCAGCGTTGGCACAGGGGGCCACAATGAGCAGTTCTTC	CSVGTGGHNEQFF
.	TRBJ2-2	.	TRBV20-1	TGCAGTGCCCCCAGAAGGGGAAACACCGGGGAGCTGTTTTTT	CSAPRRGNTGELFF
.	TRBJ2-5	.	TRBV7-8	TGTGCCAGCAGCTACCCAAATTTAACTAGGCGTTTTAGAGAGACCCAGTACTTC	CASSYPNLTRRFRETQYF
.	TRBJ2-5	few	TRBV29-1	TGCAGCGTTGAAAGGCGGGACAAAAGGGAGACCCAGTACTTC	CSVERRDKRETQYF
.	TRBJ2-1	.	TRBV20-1	TGCAGTGCGCACGTCGGAACCCCCTACAATGAGCAGTTCTTC	CSAHVGTPYNEQFF
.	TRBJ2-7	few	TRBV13	TGTGCCAGCAGCTTCACCTACGAGCAGTACTTC	CASSFTYEQYF
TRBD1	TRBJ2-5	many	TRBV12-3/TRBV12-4	TGTGCCAGTTCAACAGGGGGCGGGGGGACCCAGTACTTC	CASSTGGGGTQYF
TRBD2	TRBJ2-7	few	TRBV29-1	TGCAGCGTTGATGTAAGCGGGACCGCCTACGAGCAGTACTTC	CSVDVSGTAYEQYF
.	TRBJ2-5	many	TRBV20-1	TGCAGTGCCCGGACCGCATTAGAGACCCAGTACTTC	CSARTALETQYF
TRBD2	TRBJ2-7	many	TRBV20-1	TGCAGTCCCGTAGCGGGAGGGCTTTCTTACGAGCAGTACTTC	CSPVAGGLSYEQYF
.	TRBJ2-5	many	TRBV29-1	TGCAGCGCCCGAAGACGGAACCAAGAGACCCAGTACTTC	CSARRRNQETQYF
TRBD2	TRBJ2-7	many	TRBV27	TGTGCCAGCAGTTTATCCCTTATAGGACTAGATCGACAGTACTTC	CASSLSLIGLDRQYF
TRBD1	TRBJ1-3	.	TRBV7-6	TGTGCCAGCAGCTCGCCCTTCCTGGACAGGGCAAACACCATATATTTT	CASSSPFLDRANTIYF
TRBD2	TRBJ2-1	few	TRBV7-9	TGTGCCAGCAGCTGGGGGACTAGTGGTGATGAGCAGTTCTTC	CASSWGTSGDEQFF
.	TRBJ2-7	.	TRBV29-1	TGCAGCGTTGAAATACAGGGTCTCTCCTACGAGCAGTACTTC	CSVEIQGLSYEQYF
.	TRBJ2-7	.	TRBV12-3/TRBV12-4	TGTGCCAGCAGACCTCCGGGGGACTCCTACGAGCAGTACTTC	CASRPPGDSYEQYF
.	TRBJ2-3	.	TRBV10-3	TGTGCCATCAGGGGAAGCCGGGATACGCAGTATTTT	CAIRGSRDTQYF
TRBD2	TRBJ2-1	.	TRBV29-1	TGCAGCGTGAAGACCGGGACTAGTGCTGAGCAGTTCTTC	CSVKTGTSAEQFF
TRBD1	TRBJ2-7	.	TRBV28	TGTGCCAGCAGTTTTTGGGCAGGGGGTAACGAGCAGTACTTC	CASSFWAGGNEQYF